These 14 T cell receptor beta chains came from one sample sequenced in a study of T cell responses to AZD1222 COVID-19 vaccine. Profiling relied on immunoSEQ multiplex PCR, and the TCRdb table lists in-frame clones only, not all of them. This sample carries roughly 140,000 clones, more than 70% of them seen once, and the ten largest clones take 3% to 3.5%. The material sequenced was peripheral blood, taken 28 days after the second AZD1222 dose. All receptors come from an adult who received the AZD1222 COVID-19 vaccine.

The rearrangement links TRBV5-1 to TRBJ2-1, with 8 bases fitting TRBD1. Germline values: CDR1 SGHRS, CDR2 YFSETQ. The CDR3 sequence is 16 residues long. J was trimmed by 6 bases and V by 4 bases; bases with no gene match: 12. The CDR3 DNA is TGCGCCAGCAGCCTAACAGGGGGTACGGTCGTCAATGAGCAGTTCTTC. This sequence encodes CASSLTGGTVVNEQFF.

Written as DNA, the CDR3 is TGTGCCAGCAGCTTAGCAGGCTCTGGAAACACCATATATTTT. Translated: CASSLAGSGNTIYF. This rearrangement joins TRBV11-2 to TRBJ1-3; D gene uncertain. The V gene lost 1 base and the J gene lost 0 bases, with 4 bases spanning the gap. Germline values: CDR1 SGHAT, CDR2 FQNNGV. The CDR3 loop spans 14 amino acids.

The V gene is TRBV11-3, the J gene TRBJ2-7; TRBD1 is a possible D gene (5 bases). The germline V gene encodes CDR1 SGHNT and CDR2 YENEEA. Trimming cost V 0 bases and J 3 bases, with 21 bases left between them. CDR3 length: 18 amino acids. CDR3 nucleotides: TGTGCCAGCAGCTTAGATCCTCTACAGGCAGAGATCATCTACGAGCAGTACTTC. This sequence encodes CASSLDPLQAEIIYEQYF.

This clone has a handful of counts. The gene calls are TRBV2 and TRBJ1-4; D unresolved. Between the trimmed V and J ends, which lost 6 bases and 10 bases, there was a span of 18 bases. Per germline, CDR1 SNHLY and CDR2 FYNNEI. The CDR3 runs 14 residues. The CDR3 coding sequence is TGTGCCAGCAGCCAGGAGTTAGGTCCTGGAAAACTGTTTTTT. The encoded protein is CASSQELGPGKLFF.

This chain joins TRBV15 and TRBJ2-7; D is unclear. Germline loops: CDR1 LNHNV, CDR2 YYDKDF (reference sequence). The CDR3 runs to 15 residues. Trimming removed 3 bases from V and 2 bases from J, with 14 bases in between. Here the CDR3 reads CATSSRNLGAYEQYF. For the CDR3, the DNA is TGTGCCACCAGCAGCCGGAACCTCGGAGCCTACGAGCAGTACTTC.

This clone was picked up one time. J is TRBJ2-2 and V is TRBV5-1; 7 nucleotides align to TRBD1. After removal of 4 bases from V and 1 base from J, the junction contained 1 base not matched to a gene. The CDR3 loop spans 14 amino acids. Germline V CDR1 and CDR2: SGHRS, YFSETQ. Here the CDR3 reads CASSRGLNTGELFF. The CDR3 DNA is TGCGCCAGCAGCAGGGGGCTGAACACCGGGGAGCTGTTTTTT.

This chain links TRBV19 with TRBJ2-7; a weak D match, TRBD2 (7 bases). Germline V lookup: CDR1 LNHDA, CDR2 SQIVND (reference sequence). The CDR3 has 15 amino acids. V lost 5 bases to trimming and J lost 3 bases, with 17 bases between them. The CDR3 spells CASSAKQGGNYEQYF. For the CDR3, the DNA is TGTGCCAGTAGTGCAAAACAGGGAGGGAACTACGAGCAGTACTTC.

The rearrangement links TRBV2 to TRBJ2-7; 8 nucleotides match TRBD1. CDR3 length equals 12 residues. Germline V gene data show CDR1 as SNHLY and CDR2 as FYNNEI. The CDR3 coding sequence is TGTGCTTCGGGGCAGGGGGCCCAGGAGCAGTACTTC. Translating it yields CASGQGAQEQYF.

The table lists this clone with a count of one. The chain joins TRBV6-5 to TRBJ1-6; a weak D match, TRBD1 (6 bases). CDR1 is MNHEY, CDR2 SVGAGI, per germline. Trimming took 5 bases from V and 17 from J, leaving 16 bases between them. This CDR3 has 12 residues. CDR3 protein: CASSPRSGAFHF. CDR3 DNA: TGTGCCAGCAGTCCGAGGTCGGGGGCCTTCCACTTT.

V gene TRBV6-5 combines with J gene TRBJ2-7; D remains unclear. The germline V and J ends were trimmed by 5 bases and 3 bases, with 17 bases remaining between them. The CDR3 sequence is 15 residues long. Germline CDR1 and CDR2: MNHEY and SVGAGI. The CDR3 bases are TGTGCCAGCAGTCGGGCCCGTGGGGTTGACTACGAGCAGTACTTC. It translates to CASSRARGVDYEQYF.

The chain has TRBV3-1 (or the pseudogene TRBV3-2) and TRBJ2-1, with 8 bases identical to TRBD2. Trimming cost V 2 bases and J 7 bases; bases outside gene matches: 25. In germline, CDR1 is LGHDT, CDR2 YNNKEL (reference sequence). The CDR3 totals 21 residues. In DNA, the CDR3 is TGTGCCAGCAGCCAAAAACCCCCGGGCCCTATCTTATCGGGAGGGGGTAATGAGCAGTTCTTC. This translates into CASSQKPPGPILSGGGNEQFF.

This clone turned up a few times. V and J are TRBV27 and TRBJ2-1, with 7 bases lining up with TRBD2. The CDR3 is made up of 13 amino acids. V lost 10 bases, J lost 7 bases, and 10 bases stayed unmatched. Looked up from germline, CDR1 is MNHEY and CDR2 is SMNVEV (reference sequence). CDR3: CATLVTGGNEQFF. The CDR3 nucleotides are TGTGCCACCTTGGTGACCGGGGGGAATGAGCAGTTCTTC.

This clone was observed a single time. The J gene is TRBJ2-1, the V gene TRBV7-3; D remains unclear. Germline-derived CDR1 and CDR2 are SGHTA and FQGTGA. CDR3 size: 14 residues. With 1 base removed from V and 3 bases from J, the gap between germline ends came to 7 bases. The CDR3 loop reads CASSLMIGYNEQFF. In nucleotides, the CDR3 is TGTGCCAGCAGCTTAATGATAGGCTACAATGAGCAGTTCTTC.

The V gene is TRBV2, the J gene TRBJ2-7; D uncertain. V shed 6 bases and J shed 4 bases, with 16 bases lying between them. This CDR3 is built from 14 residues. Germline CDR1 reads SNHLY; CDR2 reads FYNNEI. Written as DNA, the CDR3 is TGTGCCAGCAGCGCGAACCCCATTCTTTACGAGCAGTACTTC. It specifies CASSANPILYEQYF.